These 26 T cell receptor beta chains originate from one sample sequenced in a study of blood T cell repertoires in COVID-19. Data came from immunoSEQ multiplex PCR; TCRdb stores just in-frame clones and leaves some out. The profile covers 240,000 or so clones, with approximately 86% appearing a single time and approximately 7% taken by the ten largest. The sample consisted of peripheral blood. The receptors were sampled from a woman in her seventies with active or convalescent COVID-19.

V gene TRBV7-3 combines with J gene TRBJ1-2; a weak D match, TRBD1 (5 bases). V lost 3 bases and J 2 bases, leaving 19 bases between the germline ends. From germline, CDR1 is SGHTA and CDR2 FQGTGA. The CDR3 spans 17 residues. As DNA, the CDR3 is TGTGCCAGCAGCTTTTCCCCCAACGGTCCAGGGAACTATGGCTACACCTTC. It translates to CASSFSPNGPGNYGYTF.

The chain is built from TRBV27 and TRBJ1-1, with a tentative D call TRBD1 (6 bases). This CDR3 region has 13 residues. Germline CDR1 is MNHEY and CDR2 is SMNVEV (reference sequence). The ends were cut back, 5 bases at V and 5 bases at J, with 12 bases in the middle. This chain's CDR3 is CASSPSRGTEAFF. For the CDR3, the DNA is TGTGCCAGCAGTCCCTCTAGGGGGACTGAAGCTTTCTTT.

This clone was detected only once. Other DNA sequences in the same sample also yield this CDR3. The chain couples TRBV19 to TRBJ1-5, with 9 bases that match TRBD1. This CDR3 has 14 amino acids. V was clipped by 4 bases and J by 7 bases; unmatched bases: 5. Germline V gene sequence: CDR1 LNHDA, CDR2 SQIVND (reference sequence). The CDR3 DNA is TGTGCCAGTAGTACGACAGGGGGAAACCAGCCCCAGCATTTT. Its translation: CASSTTGGNQPQHF.

The chain employs TRBV6-5 and TRBJ2-7; 7 bases agree with TRBD1. The CDR3 is made up of 15 amino acids. Germline V gene sequence: CDR1 MNHEY, CDR2 SVGAGI. V lost 6 bases, J lost 3 bases, and 11 bases stayed unmatched. The CDR3 coding sequence is TGTGCCAGCAGGAGTCCGGGACAGTGGGACTACGAGCAGTACTTC. Amino acids: CASRSPGQWDYEQYF.

The chain has TRBV24-1 and TRBJ2-3, with no clear D. The CDR3 loop spans 13 amino acids. Trimming removed 0 bases from V and 4 bases from J, with 4 bases in between. CDR1 and CDR2 from the germline V gene are KGHDR and SFDVKD. Here the CDR3 reads CATSDLGPDTQYF. In DNA form, the CDR3 reads TGTGCCACCAGTGATTTGGGGCCAGATACGCAGTATTTT.

The chain joins TRBV10-2 to TRBJ1-5; 7 bases fit TRBD1. V lost 10 bases, J lost 7 bases, and 16 bases stayed unmatched. CDR3 length: 15 residues. Germline V gene data show CDR1 as WSHSY and CDR2 as SAAADI. The CDR3, as DNA: TGCGCCACCAGGGATGCAGGGGGTGTAGACCAGCCCCAGCATTTT. Translation gives CATRDAGGVDQPQHF.

The V gene is TRBV7-2, the J gene TRBJ1-3; no clear D gene. This CDR3 comprises 14 residues. Looked up from germline, CDR1 is SGHTA and CDR2 is FQGNSA. V lost 1 base and J lost 3, with 7 bases in between. CDR3 bases: TGTGCCAGCAGCTTAGGAGCATTTGGAAACACCATATATTTT. Its translation is CASSLGAFGNTIYF.

This clone was seen once. The genes are TRBV19 and TRBJ2-3; D might be TRBD2 (6 bases). V shed 4 bases and J shed 1 base, with 6 bases lying between them. The CDR3 is 13 residues long. Germline V lookup: CDR1 LNHDA, CDR2 SQIVND (reference sequence). CDR3 in amino acids: CASSTGGTDTQYF. CDR3 nucleotide sequence: TGTGCCAGTAGTACGGGGGGCACAGATACGCAGTATTTT.

The chain uses TRBV5-1 and TRBJ2-7, with TRBD1 matching over 8 bases. Germline V lookup: CDR1 SGHRS, CDR2 YFSETQ. The J segment lost 1 base and the V segment lost 4 bases, leaving 7 bases of the junction unmatched. The CDR3 is made up of 15 amino acids. CDR3 residues: CASSTGQGGSYEQYF. The DNA of the CDR3 is TGCGCCAGCAGCACCGGACAGGGTGGATCCTACGAGCAGTACTTC.

V is TRBV14 and J is TRBJ1-4; possibly TRBD1 for D (6 bases). This CDR3 region has 16 residues. The germline gives CDR1 SGHDN, CDR2 FVKESK. Trimming pared 1 base from V and 8 bases from J, leaving 17 bases between. DNA of the CDR3: TGTGCCAGCAGCCAAGTCGGGACACCCAAGCGGGAAAAACTGTTTTTT. Translating it yields CASSQVGTPKREKLFF.

This sequence joins TRBV10-2 and TRBJ1-1; possibly TRBD1 for D (5 bases). From germline, CDR1 is WSHSY and CDR2 SAAADI. The CDR3 is 14 residues long. With 2 bases removed from V and 5 bases from J, the gap between germline ends came to 12 bases. The CDR3 protein is CASSEGGAGTEAFF. CDR3 coding DNA: TGCGCCAGCAGTGAGGGAGGGGCGGGGACTGAAGCTTTCTTT.

The CDR3 nucleotides read TGTGCCAGCAGCCCCGGCGGGGACCGTTATGGCTACACCTTC. It translates to CASSPGGDRYGYTF. This sequence joins TRBV5-5 and TRBJ1-2; the D gene is possibly TRBD1 (5 bases). In germline, CDR1 is SGHKS, CDR2 YYEKEE (reference sequence). The CDR3 spans 14 residues. V lost 4 bases and J lost 5, with 15 bases in between. The full variable domain, rest sourced from reference TRBV5-5 and TRBJ1-2, is DAGVTQSPTHLIKTRGQQVTLRCSPISGHKSVSWYQQVLGQGPQFIFQYYEKEERGRGNFPDRFSARQFPNYSSELNVNALLLGDSALYLCASSPGGDRYGYTFGSGTRLTVV.

The chain uses TRBV29-1 and TRBJ2-7; D is ambiguous. The CDR3 has 13 amino acids. The V and J ends lost 4 bases and 2 bases respectively, with 12 bases between them. CDR1 SQVTM and CDR2 ANQGSEA come from the germline V gene. The CDR3 region is CSVVYQVPYEQYF. The CDR3 nucleotides read TGCAGCGTTGTCTATCAGGTCCCCTACGAGCAGTACTTC.

V and J are TRBV24-1 and TRBJ1-2, with D possibly TRBD1 on 5 matching bases. Germline lookup yields CDR1 KGHDR and CDR2 SFDVKD. Trimming stripped 1 base from V and 6 bases from J, with 14 bases between. The CDR3 is 15 amino acids. CDR3 in DNA: TGTGCCACCAGTGATTTAGGGACCGGGGGGAATGGCTACACCTTC. This codes for CATSDLGTGGNGYTF.

The CDR3 loop is CASRPTGANTGELFF. In DNA, the CDR3 is TGTGCCAGTAGACCGACAGGGGCGAACACCGGGGAGCTGTTTTTT. The chain recombines TRBV19 with TRBJ2-2; 8 bases agree with TRBD1. Germline trimming cut 6 bases from V and 0 bases from J; bases unmatched to any gene: 3. CDR1 and CDR2 (germline): LNHDA, SQIVND (reference sequence). This CDR3 region has 15 residues.

This clone was counted a single time. This chain joins TRBV12-3 or TRBV12-4 and TRBJ1-5; TRBD1 matches at 9 bases. The CDR3 has 13 residues. With V trimmed by 6 bases and J by 8 bases, 5 bases remained unmatched. The CDR3 nucleotides are TGTGCCAGCAGCGCGGGACAGGGAAAGCCCCAGCATTTT. Protein: CASSAGQGKPQHF.

The chain has TRBV7-6 and TRBJ1-2; tentative D call: TRBD1 (5 bases). Germline lookup yields CDR1 SGHVS and CDR2 FNYEAQ. There are 12 residues in the CDR3. Deletions cut 5 bases from V and 7 bases from J, with 11 bases between. CDR3 amino acids: CASSRGGFGYTF. CDR3 DNA sequence: TGTGCCAGCAGCCGGGGGGGGTTTGGCTACACCTTC. The variable domain in full, completed from reference TRBV7-6 and TRBJ1-2, reads GAGVSQSPRYKVTKRGQDVALRCDPISGHVSLYWYRQALGQGPEFLTYFNYEAQQDKSGLPNDRFSAERPEGSISTLTIQRTEQRDSAMYRCASSRGGFGYTFGSGTRLTVV.

The gene calls are TRBV6-5 and TRBJ2-1; D may be TRBD1 (5 bases). This CDR3 is 11 amino acids long. Germline assignment: CDR1 MNHEY and CDR2 SVGAGI. Trimming cost V 5 bases and J 8 bases, with 7 bases left between them. This CDR3 reads CASSQGHEQFF. The DNA of the CDR3 is TGTGCCAGCAGTCAGGGCCATGAGCAGTTCTTC.

V gene TRBV25-1 combines with J gene TRBJ2-5, with TRBD2 matching over 13 bases. Germline V gene lookup returns CDR1 MGHDK and CDR2 SYGVNS. J lost 4 bases, V lost 1 base, and 0 bases had no gene match. The CDR3 runs 15 residues. The CDR3: CASSEWTSGGETQYF. As DNA, the CDR3 is TGTGCCAGCAGTGAATGGACTAGCGGGGGAGAGACCCAGTACTTC.

The chain couples TRBV18 to TRBJ2-1; TRBD2 is a possible D gene (5 bases). CDR1 KGHSH and CDR2 LQKENI come from the germline V gene. This CDR3 region has 14 residues. Deletions cut 0 bases from V and 4 bases from J, with 7 bases between. DNA for the CDR3: TGTGCCAGCTCACCACCGCGAGGGTACAATGAGCAGTTCTTC. This gives the protein CASSPPRGYNEQFF.

The chain links TRBV2 to TRBJ2-7; a weak D match, TRBD2 (7 bases). CDR3 size: 13 residues. The V gene's germline CDR1 is SNHLY and CDR2 FYNNEI. V was pared by 7 bases and J by 7 bases, with 17 bases between. CDR3 region: CASKKGGQREQYF. CDR3 nucleotide sequence: TGTGCCAGCAAAAAGGGGGGGCAACGAGAGCAGTACTTC.

A single count supports this clone. The chain links TRBV6-2 or TRBV6-3 to TRBJ1-2, with D tentatively TRBD1 (5 bases). This CDR3 spans 12 amino acids. Trimming cost V 4 bases and J 8 bases, with 11 bases left between them. Germline V gene data show CDR1 as MNHEY and CDR2 as SVGEGT. The CDR3 protein is CASSFQGRGYTF. In nucleotides, the CDR3 is TGTGCCAGCAGTTTTCAGGGTCGGGGCTACACCTTC.

The rearrangement links TRBV7-9 to TRBJ1-3; D might be TRBD1 (6 bases). Trimming left V 0 bases short and J 3 bases short, with 6 bases between. This CDR3 spans 14 amino acids. Germline CDR1 and CDR2: SEHNR and FQNEAQ (reference sequence). CDR3: CASSLAGGGNTIYF. The CDR3 nucleotides read TGTGCCAGCAGCTTAGCAGGGGGTGGAAACACCATATATTTT.

V gene TRBV20-1 combines with J gene TRBJ1-2; TRBD1 matches 7 bases. The CDR3 spans 15 residues. Germline V gene sequence: CDR1 DFQATT, CDR2 SNEGSKA (reference sequence). The V segment lost 3 bases and the J segment 6 bases; nucleotides outside the gene matches: 13. CDR3 DNA: TGCAGTGCTAGTCTGGACAGGCAAAGGGCCCATGGCTACACCTTC. Amino acids: CSASLDRQRAHGYTF.

The genes are TRBV7-9 and TRBJ1-4, with D possibly being TRBD1 (6 bases). There are 14 residues in the CDR3. The ends were cut back, 7 bases at V and 4 bases at J, with 13 bases in the middle. Germline V gene data show CDR1 as SEHNR and CDR2 as FQNEAQ (reference sequence). In nucleotides, the CDR3 is TGTGCCAGCACCTCGGGGGGGCTTAATGAAAAACTGTTTTTT. Translation gives CASTSGGLNEKLFF.

The chain uses TRBV19 and TRBJ2-4, with 8 bases aligning to TRBD1. Germline V gives CDR1 LNHDA, CDR2 SQIVND (reference sequence). The CDR3 has 15 residues. V lost 0 bases and J lost 5; bases outside the gene matches: 3. CDR3 nucleotide sequence: TGTGCCAGTAGTATAGATGGACAGGGCCAAAACATTCAGTACTTC. Its protein product is CASSIDGQGQNIQYF.